This T cell receptor (beta chain) stems from a study of somatic mutations in cytotoxic T cells in rheumatoid arthritis. Looking at the study overall: Flow cytometry sorted some V beta antibody-stained T-cell populations to nearly 100% purity, V beta1+ cells among them being sequenced for TCRB. Findings and caveats of the study: The slight TRBV07 underrepresentation in rheumatoid arthritis patients received no adjustment for multiple comparisons. It was in rheumatoid arthritis patients, but not in healthy controls, that CD8+ clonality increased with age. Measured CD8+ T-cell clonality, a value compared between rheumatoid arthritis patients and age-matched healthy controls, did not differ significantly.

Note on this clone: Its antigen is undetermined.

CDR3 length: 13 residues. In germline, CDR1 is MNHEY, CDR2 SMNVEV (reference sequence). TCRdb's copy holds only in-frame clones and misses some; the assay was immunoSEQ multiplex PCR. The sample yields roughly 18,000 clones, 65% to 80% seen once. This TCR was recovered from an adult with rheumatoid arthritis. The sequenced material came from CD8+ T cells sorted from blood. The chain joins TRBV27 to TRBJ2-5; TRBD1 matches 9 bases. The DNA end is more similar to TRBJ2-7, so the J call may be wrong. Written as DNA, the CDR3 is TGTGCCAGCAGTTCGGGACAGGGATACGAGCAGTACTTC. Translation gives CASSSGQGYEQYF.